Described below is a single T cell receptor (beta chain) sequence and its context. Its antigen is not identified. These data originate in a study of blood T cells in healthy people across ages. Through a sample-barcoded 5' primer and a J-beta primer mix, a second PCR was run for about 6 to 11 cycles. A minimum of 3 million CDR3-containing paired-end reads was obtained for each sample. TCRdb processed the 5' RACE reads anew with MiXCR; each CDR3 protein has one entry. Among about 1.4 million distinct CDR3 sequences listed, around 55% were seen once. Samples each had at least 5 micrograms of total RNA extracted. This CDR3 is 17 amino acids long. The V end was cut by 3 bases, the J end by 0 bases, with 12 bases between. Germline CDR1 reads KGHSH; CDR2 reads LQKENI. Study-level points and caveats: Naive CD4+ cells and diversity were both higher in long-lived donors than in aged donors. Getting older went along with TCR beta diversity per million T cells dropping roughly linearly.

Sequencing input: blood. This chain links TRBV18 with TRBJ2-6; a weak D match, TRBD2 (5 bases). The clonotype comes from a man aged 18-30 years in good health. The DNA of the CDR3 is TGTGCCAGCTCACCTAGACGGGGAACCTCTGGGGCCAACGTCCTGACTTTC. This codes for CASSPRRGTSGANVLTF.